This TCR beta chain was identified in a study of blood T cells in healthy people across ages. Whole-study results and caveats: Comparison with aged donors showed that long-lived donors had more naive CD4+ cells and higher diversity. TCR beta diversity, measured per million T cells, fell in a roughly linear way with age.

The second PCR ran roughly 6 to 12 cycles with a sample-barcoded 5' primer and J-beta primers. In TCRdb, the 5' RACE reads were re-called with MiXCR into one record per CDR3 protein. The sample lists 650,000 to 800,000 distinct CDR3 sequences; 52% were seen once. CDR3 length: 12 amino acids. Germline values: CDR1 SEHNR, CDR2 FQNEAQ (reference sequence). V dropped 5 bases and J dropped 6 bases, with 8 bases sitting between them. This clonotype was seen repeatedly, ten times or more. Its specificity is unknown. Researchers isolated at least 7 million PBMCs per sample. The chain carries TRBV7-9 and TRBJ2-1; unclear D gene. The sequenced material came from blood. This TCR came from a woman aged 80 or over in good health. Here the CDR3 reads CASSPRTNEQFF. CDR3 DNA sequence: TGTGCCAGCAGCCCGCGTACCAATGAGCAGTTCTTC.